This T cell receptor (beta chain) was captured in a study of T cells of healthy individuals (dated by TCRdb to the late 2010s). Libraries were prepared through 5' RACE. Reads for this sample came from an Illumina MiSeq. TCRdb itself trimmed the public reads at Q25 with fastp, ran MiXCR and retained productive beta chains. One record per CDR3 amino acid sequence lists the most common genes and DNA. A total of about 100,000 distinct CDR3 sequences appear in this sample, roughly 15% of them only once. About 6% of the sample is taken by the ten largest. The sample holds a few counts of this clonotype. This receptor's antigen is unknown. No base-level quality is on record; no much larger clone is a single base apart. Germline trimming: 0 bases from V, 3 bases from J; junction bases outside gene matches: 6. As encoded in the germline V gene (reference sequence), CDR1 is DFQATT while CDR2 is SNEGSKA. From cysteine to phenylalanine, the CDR3 is 15 amino acids long. Only the CDR3 region is kept as DNA, spanning 45 bases read in frame from base 1.

Recombination joined TRBV20-1 with TRBJ1-2; TRBD1 aligns with 8 central bases. The clonotype originates from a human donor in good health. This receptor carries the CDR3 CSARDRQGSDYGYTF. The DNA sequence follows: TGCAGTGCTAGAGACCGACAGGGGAGCGACTATGGCTACACCTTC.